Listed here are 29 T cell receptor beta chains from one sample, sequenced in a study of lymphopenia after photon versus proton radiotherapy. The data were produced by immunoSEQ multiplex PCR, yet TCRdb's version contains in-frame clones alone and is incomplete. Of about 160,000 clones detected, approximately 91% appear once; the ten largest clones hold 4% to 5%. The sequences come from peripheral blood, collected from a patient treated with photon-based radiotherapy. These receptors were obtained from a man between 50 and 59 years old with gastric cancer.

The CDR3 nucleotides read TGTGCCAGCTCACCACCGTGGGCAGAGAGCACAGATACGCAGTATTTT. As protein: CASSPPWAESTDTQYF. The genes are TRBV18 and TRBJ2-3; no clear D. The germline V gene has CDR1 KGHSH and CDR2 LQKENI. This CDR3 contains 16 residues. V dropped 0 bases and J dropped 0 bases, with 10 bases sitting between them.

This rearrangement joins TRBV7-2 to TRBJ2-2; a possible D gene is TRBD1 (6 bases). CDR1 and CDR2 from the germline V gene are SGHTA and FQGNSA. The CDR3 extends over 15 amino acids. Trimming stripped 5 bases from V and 1 base from J, with 11 bases between. CDR3 coding DNA: TGTGCCAGCAGCGTCAGGGGACAGAACACCGGGGAGCTGTTTTTT. This codes for CASSVRGQNTGELFF.

The chain recombines TRBV9 with TRBJ2-2; perhaps TRBD2 as D (6 bases). This CDR3 has 15 residues. Germline CDR1 and CDR2: SGDLS and YYNGEE. Trimming pared 0 bases from V and 3 bases from J, leaving 9 bases between. CDR3 residues: CASSVDGGYTGELFF. The DNA for the CDR3 is TGTGCCAGCAGCGTAGACGGGGGTTACACCGGGGAGCTGTTTTTT.

The V and J genes are TRBV4-1 and TRBJ2-7, with TRBD2 matching 8 bases. Per the germline V gene, CDR1 is MGHRA and CDR2 is YSYEKL. V shed 1 base, J shed 5 bases, and the junction held 7 bases outside the gene matches. The CDR3 length is 15 residues. This CDR3 is CASSQVFGGANEQYF. CDR3 nucleotide sequence: TGCGCCAGCAGCCAAGTTTTCGGGGGGGCGAACGAGCAGTACTTC.

The chain recombines TRBV7-9 with TRBJ2-3; 7 nucleotides agree with TRBD2. The CDR3 runs 15 residues. With V trimmed by 5 bases and J by 6 bases, 11 bases remained unmatched. Germline V CDR1 and CDR2: SEHNR, FQNEAQ (reference sequence). CDR3 sequence reads: CASSPGDGRMDTQYF. For the CDR3, the DNA is TGTGCCAGCAGCCCTGGCGACGGGAGGATGGATACGCAGTATTTT.

The table lists this clone with a few counts. The CDR3 coding sequence is TGTGCCAGTAGTATACAGGGTCCTCAGCCCCAGCATTTT. This sequence encodes CASSIQGPQPQHF. The genes are TRBV19 and TRBJ1-5, with D possibly being TRBD1 (5 bases). From germline, CDR1 is LNHDA and CDR2 SQIVND (reference sequence). CDR3 size: 13 residues. V was trimmed by 2 bases and J by 6 bases, leaving 8 bases between them.

This clone was picked up a small number of times. This CDR3 is also generated by other DNA sequences in the sample. V usage is TRBV28 and J usage is TRBJ1-2, with unresolved D. Trimming cost V 3 bases and J 5 bases, with 4 bases left between them. The CDR3 has 11 residues. CDR1 and CDR2 from the germline V gene are MDHEN and SYDVKM. The CDR3 sequence is CASSFPYGYTF. The CDR3 region has the DNA TGTGCCAGCAGTTTCCCATATGGCTACACCTTC.

The chain carries TRBV9 and TRBJ2-7; 7 bases are a match to TRBD2. The ends lost 3 bases at V and 7 bases at J; junction bases unmatched: 16. The germline V gene has CDR1 SGDLS and CDR2 YYNGEE. This CDR3 region has 16 residues. CDR3 protein: CASSASEAAGRREQYF. The CDR3 bases are TGTGCCAGCAGCGCCAGTGAGGCAGCGGGGAGGAGGGAGCAGTACTTC.

This chain uses TRBV11-2 with TRBJ1-3, with D unresolved. There are 15 residues in the CDR3. Germline CDR1 reads SGHAT; CDR2 reads FQNNGV. V was shortened by 1 base and J by 0 bases, with 7 bases between the two germline ends. The CDR3: CASSLARASGNTIYF. The CDR3 region has the DNA TGTGCCAGCAGCTTAGCAAGGGCCTCTGGAAACACCATATATTTT. The whole variable domain, remainder taken from reference TRBV11-2 and TRBJ1-3, is EAGVAQSPRYKIIEKRQSVAFWCNPISGHATLYWYQQILGQGPKLLIQFQNNGVVDDSQLPKDRFSAERLKGVDSTLKIQPAKLEDSAVYLCASSLARASGNTIYFGEGSWLTVV.

The count of this clone is one. The gene calls are TRBV2 and TRBJ2-2; perhaps D is TRBD1 or TRBD2 (5 bases each). Germline V gene data show CDR1 as SNHLY and CDR2 as FYNNEI. This CDR3 has 15 residues. V shed 0 bases and J shed 4 bases, with 9 bases lying between them. The CDR3 DNA is TGTGCCAGCAGTGAAGCGCTTGGGGGCACCGGGGAGCTGTTTTTT. Protein: CASSEALGGTGELFF.

CDR3: CASRVTSGSNNEQFF. CDR3 in DNA: TGTGCCAGCAGGGTGACTAGCGGGAGTAACAATGAGCAGTTCTTC. This chain links TRBV2 with TRBJ2-1; 12 nucleotides line up with TRBD2. The trim removed 6 bases at V and 5 bases at J, leaving 5 bases unmatched. Germline V gene sequence: CDR1 SNHLY, CDR2 FYNNEI. CDR3 length: 15 residues.

This chain uses TRBV5-1 with TRBJ2-1; D uncertain. Germline V lookup: CDR1 SGHRS, CDR2 YFSETQ. The length of the CDR3 is 16 residues. Trimming took off 4 bases at V and 0 bases at J, with 14 bases between the two ends. The CDR3 sequence: CASSALSFPSYNEQFF. The CDR3 DNA sequence: TGCGCCAGCAGCGCCCTCTCTTTCCCCTCCTACAATGAGCAGTTCTTC.

The chain carries TRBV11-3 and TRBJ2-7; D might be TRBD1 (6 bases). Germline CDR1 SGHNT, CDR2 YENEEA. The CDR3 contains 14 residues. V was cut by 5 bases and J by 0 bases, with 11 bases left in between. The CDR3 bases are TGTGCCAGCAGCCTACAGGGCCGCTCCTACGAGCAGTACTTC. It is translated as CASSLQGRSYEQYF.

This chain links TRBV27 with TRBJ1-5, with 8 bases fitting TRBD1. CDR1 and CDR2 (germline): MNHEY, SMNVEV (reference sequence). Trimming took 5 bases from V and 5 from J; bases not matched to a gene: 11. This CDR3 is 16 amino acids long. The CDR3 sequence: CASSPYYRGVDQPQHF. The CDR3 nucleotides are TGTGCCAGCAGTCCCTACTACAGGGGGGTGGATCAGCCCCAGCATTTT.

This chain uses TRBV15 with TRBJ2-3; D not resolved. Trimming stripped 1 base from V and 0 bases from J, with 8 bases between. The CDR3 is 15 amino acids. In germline, CDR1 is LNHNV, CDR2 YYDKDF (reference sequence). The CDR3 bases are TGTGCCACCAGCAGAGGCCCAGCTAGCACAGATACGCAGTATTTT. This codes for CATSRGPASTDTQYF.

The chain recombines TRBV9 with TRBJ2-2; weak D call: TRBD2 (7 bases). Looked up from germline, CDR1 is SGDLS and CDR2 is YYNGEE. CDR3 size: 17 residues. V was pared by 3 bases and J by 5 bases, with 20 bases between. CDR3: CASSAPQGRAGTGELFF. The DNA of the CDR3 is TGTGCCAGCAGCGCCCCCCAGGGGAGGGCCGGGACCGGGGAGCTGTTTTTT.

The chain employs TRBV5-1 and TRBJ2-7; 10 nucleotides line up with TRBD1. The junction had 3 bases not matched to a gene; V was cut back by 3 bases and J by 3 bases. The CDR3 length is 14 residues. CDR1 SGHRS and CDR2 YFSETQ come from the germline V gene. The CDR3 nucleotides are TGCGCCAGCAGCTACGGGACAGGGGACTACGAGCAGTACTTC. This codes for CASSYGTGDYEQYF.

The chain uses TRBV14 and TRBJ2-4; TRBD2 matches 7 bases. CDR3 length equals 14 residues. Trimming took 1 base from V and 9 from J; bases not matched to a gene: 6. Per germline, CDR1 SGHDN and CDR2 FVKESK. CDR3 sequence: CASSQGLARGIQYF. CDR3 DNA sequence: TGTGCCAGCAGCCAAGGACTAGCTAGGGGCATTCAGTACTTC.

The chain recombines TRBV4-1 with TRBJ2-2; 7 positions match TRBD2. Looked up from germline, CDR1 is MGHRA and CDR2 is YSYEKL. This CDR3 has 18 amino acids. The V gene end was trimmed by 4 bases and the J gene end by 4 bases; junction bases not matched to a gene: 15. CDR3 region: CASSLMPYSSGGTGELFF. The CDR3 DNA reads as TGCGCCAGCAGCCTCATGCCTTATTCTAGCGGCGGCACCGGGGAGCTGTTTTTT.

The CDR3 nucleotides are TGTGCCAGCAGCTCCTCTCCGGGACAGTCCTACGAGCAGTACTTC. As protein: CASSSSPGQSYEQYF. V is TRBV7-3 and J is TRBJ2-7; 7 positions match TRBD1. Germline CDR1 and CDR2: SGHTA and FQGTGA. The trim removed 4 bases at V and 1 base at J, leaving 7 bases unmatched. This CDR3 spans 15 amino acids.

This chain links TRBV7-2 with TRBJ2-2; D may be TRBD1 or TRBD2 (5 bases each). The V gene's germline CDR1 is SGHTA and CDR2 FQGNSA. The CDR3 has 15 amino acids. Trimming shortened V by 4 bases and J by 7 bases, and 16 bases separated the two germline ends. The CDR3 loop reads CASSSTEGHGGELFF. The CDR3 DNA sequence: TGTGCCAGCAGCTCTACCGAGGGGCATGGCGGGGAGCTGTTTTTT. Drawing the rest from reference TRBV7-2 and TRBJ2-2, the complete variable domain is GAGVSQSPSNKVTEKGKDVELRCDPISGHTALYWYRQSLGQGLEFLIYFQGNSAPDKSGLPSDRFSAERTGGSVSTLTIQRTQQEDSAVYLCASSSTEGHGGELFFGEGSRLTVL.

The rearrangement joins TRBV7-8 to TRBJ1-5, with unresolved D. CDR1 is SGHVS and CDR2 is FQNEAQ in the germline V gene. There are 15 residues in the CDR3. V was clipped by 2 bases and J by 4 bases, with 12 bases between them. CDR3 in amino acids: CASSLLGLGNQPQHF. In DNA form, the CDR3 reads TGTGCCAGCAGCTTACTAGGTTTAGGGAATCAGCCCCAGCATTTT.

This sequence joins TRBV6-5 and TRBJ1-4, with D possibly being TRBD1 (5 bases). The CDR3 runs to 13 residues. Trimming cost V 4 bases and J 12 bases, with 15 bases left between them. CDR1 is MNHEY and CDR2 is SVGAGI in the germline V gene. CDR3 coding DNA: TGTGCCAGCAGTTCCCACTCGGGGGGGGAACTGTTTTTT. Translation: CASSSHSGGELFF.

The rearrangement joins TRBV7-9 to TRBJ1-2; the D is unclear. Trimming took 5 bases from V and 4 from J, leaving 17 bases between them. The V gene's germline CDR1 is SEHNR and CDR2 FQNEAQ (reference sequence). The CDR3 is made up of 15 amino acids. CDR3 sequence: CASSLPRTEIYGYTF. The CDR3 nucleotides read TGTGCCAGCAGCCTCCCGCGGACGGAAATCTATGGCTACACCTTC.

The chain uses TRBV5-1 and TRBJ2-2; a weak D match, TRBD2 (6 bases). This CDR3 contains 13 residues. Germline V gives CDR1 SGHRS, CDR2 YFSETQ. V dropped 7 bases and J dropped 6 bases, with 13 bases sitting between them. The CDR3 nucleotides are TGCGCCAGCTCTCGGGAGAGTGCCGGGGAGCTGTTTTTT. It codes for CASSRESAGELFF.

J is TRBJ2-7 and V is TRBV4-3, with 11 bases lining up with TRBD1. The CDR3 totals 15 residues. Germline CDR1 reads LGHNA; CDR2 reads YSLEER. Trimming cost V 2 bases and J 3 bases; bases outside gene matches: 3. The CDR3 bases are TGCGCCAGCAGCCAAAGTGGGACAGGGGGCTACGAGCAGTACTTC. It encodes CASSQSGTGGYEQYF.

V is TRBV7-8 and J is TRBJ1-1; 9 nucleotides agree with TRBD1. Trimming cost V 3 bases and J 4 bases; bases outside gene matches: 6. Looked up from germline, CDR1 is SGHVS and CDR2 is FQNEAQ. The CDR3 totals 15 residues. DNA for the CDR3: TGTGCCAGCAGCTTTATAACAGGGGGCGTCACTGAAGCTTTCTTT. Amino acid sequence: CASSFITGGVTEAFF.

The J gene is TRBJ1-2, the V gene TRBV2; D remains unclear. Per germline, CDR1 SNHLY and CDR2 FYNNEI. CDR3 size: 11 residues. V was clipped by 7 bases and J by 0 bases, with 3 bases between them. CDR3 residues: CASTANYGYTF. DNA for the CDR3: TGTGCCAGCACAGCTAACTATGGCTACACCTTC.

J is TRBJ2-2 and V is TRBV30, with D tentatively TRBD2 (6 bases). The CDR3 totals 15 residues. The V gene's germline CDR1 is GTSNPN and CDR2 SVGIG (reference sequence). The CDR3 reads CAFEPGLTNTGELFF. The CDR3 DNA reads TGTGCGTTTGAGCCGGGACTCACTAACACCGGGGAGCTGTTTTTT.